This TCR beta chain was recovered during a study of molecular identifiers for immune sequencing clone quantification. From the PCR reads, TCRdb called clonotypes with MiXCR, one entry per CDR3 protein. The data show roughly 100,000 distinct CDR3 sequences, about 35% seen once. It was from 20,000 to 1,000,000 sorted cells, with 10%, 30% or 50% RNA, that naive CD8 libraries came. As concerns this clonotype: Given a much more abundant clone one base away, this may be a read error.

The CDR3 sequence is 12 residues long. The germline CDR1 and CDR2 sequences are MDHEN and SYDVKM. The sample comprised naive CD8+ T cells from blood, with Jurkat cell RNA spiked in. Subset specified: FACS-sorted CD8+CD4-CCR7+CD45RA+ naive T cells. This TCR came from a human donor in good health. Some libraries in this study had Jurkat cell RNA spiked in. The gene calls are TRBV28 and TRBJ1-1, with D maybe TRBD1 (6 bases). The CDR3 DNA is TGTGCCAGCAGTTTGACAGGCACTGATGCTTTCTTT. Its translation: CASSLTGTDAFF.